This is a list of T cell receptor beta chains from one sample in a study of T cells expressing NK-cell markers. TCRdb re-called the 5' RACE reads; one entry per CDR3 protein, DNA not given. The specimen's table records under 500,000 distinct CDR3 sequences. Sample: blood T cells: a sorted CD56 or NKG2C T cell subset, CD4+ or CD8+ T cells, or bulk PBMC T cells (not recorded which). These receptors originate from a woman aged 18-70 years in good health. Each CDR3 is given with its conserved first and last residue.

j_call cdr3_length v_call cdr3_aa
TRBJ2-1 15 TRBV27 CASSSSGGLANEQFF
TRBJ2-4 14 TRBV27 CASSLSVTKNIQYF
TRBJ2-7 13 TRBV29-1 CSVFSGRAYEQYF
TRBJ1-5 14 TRBV6-5 CASSYPDPNQPQHF
TRBJ2-7 13 TRBV29-1 CSVDVGPTYEQYF
TRBJ2-5 15 TRBV23-1 CASSDDRGGGETQYF
TRBJ2-5 14 TRBV5-1 CASRYDGTEETQYF
TRBJ2-2 16 TRBV5-1 CASSQGTRYATGELFF
TRBJ2-7 15 TRBV12-3/TRBV12-4 CASTSGGHFSYEQYF
TRBJ1-2 14 TRBV27 CASSPWTVNYGYTF
TRBJ1-5 14 TRBV6-2/TRBV6-3 CASSSVSGDQPQHF
TRBJ2-1 16 TRBV3-1 CASSPLTPITYNEQFF
TRBJ2-7 13 TRBV13 CASSRTSGDEQYF
TRBJ1-1 13 TRBV5-1 CASSPGLGAEAFF
TRBJ2-1 15 TRBV27 CASSPLDASYNEQFF
TRBJ1-2 16 TRBV5-1 CASSGTTQGASYGYTF
TRBJ2-2 14 TRBV6-1 CASSTSINTGELFF
TRBJ2-6 16 TRBV6-1 CASEDGVVLGANVLTF
TRBJ2-1 13 TRBV7-2 CASSPGHSNEQFF
TRBJ2-1 15 TRBV3-1 CASSQDFTQSDEQFF
TRBJ2-1 17 TRBV5-1 CASSLSRRGNSYNEQFF
TRBJ2-7 14 TRBV29-1 CSVEGSETGPEQYF
TRBJ1-1 14 TRBV12-3/TRBV12-4 CASSLRTYLGGPSF
TRBJ1-4 17 TRBV5-1 CASSFGPQTAANEKLFF
TRBJ2-3 16 TRBV2 CASSPQGAGGTDTQYF
TRBJ1-2 14 TRBV12-3/TRBV12-4 CASSPDRVIYGYTF
TRBJ2-7 16 TRBV18 CASSPRDRLSSYEQYF
TRBJ2-1 12 TRBV3-1 CASSQGSHEQFF
TRBJ1-1 14 TRBV20-1 CSARDWGGITEAFF
TRBJ2-7 16 TRBV20-1 CSADTRGRGATYEQYF
TRBJ2-3 15 TRBV12-3/TRBV12-4 CASSFWGSGRDTQYF
TRBJ2-2 13 TRBV7-2 CASSLTGTGELFF
TRBJ2-3 15 TRBV3-1 CASSLSRPSTDTQYF
TRBJ1-5 12 TRBV28 CASSPGIQPQHF
TRBJ2-2 17 TRBV6-5 CASSYVPPGLDTGELFF
TRBJ2-1 13 TRBV19 CASSLISPPNLFF
TRBJ1-1 15 TRBV20-1 CSAIWGGAWNTEAFF